This TCR beta chain stems from a study of cytomegalovirus exposure and HLA in healthy donors. Study-wide points: Published work reported that the classifier diagnosed cytomegalovirus status with high specificity and sensitivity. Three CMV-associated chains proved CMV antigen-specific in vitro. TCR beta chains numbering under 200 were designated cytomegalovirus-associated.

This table comes from immunoSEQ multiplex PCR, and its TCRdb copy is limited to in-frame clones, with some not included. This table has fewer than 200,000 clones, around 88% appearing once. As concerns this clone: What it binds is unknown.

The CDR3 loop spans 15 amino acids. V lost 0 bases and J lost 6, with 13 bases in between. Germline V lookup: CDR1 LGHNA, CDR2 YSLEER. The TCR sequence derives from a woman aged 18-29 years in good health and CMV-seronegative. This chain joins TRBV4-3 and TRBJ2-3; D is ambiguous. Sequencing was done on a sample of PBMCs. DNA of the CDR3: TGCGCCAGCAGCCAAGATCAGCGCGGCCGGGATACGCAGTATTTT. It encodes CASSQDQRGRDTQYF.